Below are 16 T cell receptor beta chains sequenced from a single sample in a study of cytomegalovirus exposure and HLA in healthy donors. The PCR made use of 60 Vbeta and 13 Jbeta primers. The method was immunoSEQ multiplex PCR; TCRdb's version includes in-frame clones alone and lacks a portion of them. The sample totals 120,000 to 150,000 clones. The sequenced sample was PBMCs. The receptors shown here come from a woman in her fifties or sixties in good health and CMV-seronegative.

The chain joins TRBV5-1 to TRBJ2-3; D is possibly TRBD1 (6 bases). The germline V and J ends were trimmed by 5 bases and 6 bases, with 19 bases remaining between them. Germline CDR1 is SGHRS and CDR2 is YFSETQ. This CDR3 spans 15 amino acids. CDR3 residues: CASREGDMRSDTQYF. DNA of the CDR3: TGCGCCAGCAGAGAGGGGGATATGAGGTCGGATACGCAGTATTTT.

This sequence joins TRBV5-1 and TRBJ2-3; 8 bases map to TRBD2. This CDR3 has 14 amino acids. J lost 5 bases, V lost 5 bases, and 7 bases had no gene match. Germline V gene data show CDR1 as SGHRS and CDR2 as YFSETQ. DNA of the CDR3: TGCGCCAGCAGTTCCGGGGGGGCAATAGATACGCAGTATTTT. It specifies CASSSGGAIDTQYF.

This chain joins TRBV30 and TRBJ2-5; D is unclear. CDR1 is GTSNPN and CDR2 is SVGIG in the germline V gene (reference sequence). There are 12 residues in the CDR3. V lost 2 bases and J 5 bases, leaving 9 bases between the germline ends. This chain's CDR3 is CAWSPGLETQYF. The CDR3 nucleotides are TGTGCCTGGAGTCCCGGGTTGGAGACCCAGTACTTC.

The rearrangement uses TRBV9 and TRBJ2-2, with 9 nucleotides matching TRBD2. Germline CDR1 reads SGDLS; CDR2 reads YYNGEE. The CDR3 is 16 amino acids. Losses at the gene ends were 2 bases for V and 6 bases for J; bases not matched to a gene: 8. Here the CDR3 DNA reads TGTGCCAGCAGCGTCGCGGGGGGGATGTCCGCCGGGGAGCTGTTTTTT. Translated, it gives CASSVAGGMSAGELFF.

The J gene is TRBJ1-6, the V gene TRBV28; 7 bases are shared with TRBD1. The ends lost 6 bases at V and 4 bases at J; junction bases unmatched: 6. The CDR3 loop spans 15 amino acids. Per germline, CDR1 MDHEN and CDR2 SYDVKM. CDR3 region: CASSPPGQYNSPLHF. CDR3 sequence (DNA): TGTGCCAGCAGCCCCCCGGGACAGTATAATTCACCCCTCCACTTT.

As DNA, the CDR3 is TGCGCCAGCAGCCAAGATCTGCTAGTTGGAAATGAGCAGTTCTTC. Its translation: CASSQDLLVGNEQFF. The genes are TRBV4-3 and TRBJ2-1; the D is unclear. From germline, CDR1 is LGHNA and CDR2 YSLEER. V lost 0 bases to trimming and J lost 7 bases, with 13 bases between them. The CDR3 spans 15 residues.

This sequence joins TRBV28 and TRBJ2-3; 13 nucleotides match TRBD2. Germline-derived CDR1 and CDR2 are MDHEN and SYDVKM. The CDR3 covers 15 residues. Germline trimming cut 6 bases from V and 6 bases from J; bases unmatched to any gene: 6. The CDR3 is CASRILAGGRDTQYF. The CDR3 DNA follows: TGTGCCAGCAGAATACTAGCGGGAGGGCGGGATACGCAGTATTTT.

This sequence joins TRBV7-8 and TRBJ1-2, with a weak D call TRBD1 (6 bases). This CDR3 is 14 amino acids long. V was clipped by 1 base and J by 7 bases, with 13 bases between them. Germline CDR1 and CDR2: SGHVS and FQNEAQ. The CDR3 loop is CASSLEAGVAGYTF. The CDR3 DNA is TGTGCCAGCAGCTTAGAGGCAGGGGTGGCTGGCTACACCTTC.

The gene calls are TRBV27 and TRBJ1-1, with 7 bases aligning to TRBD1. From germline, CDR1 is MNHEY and CDR2 SMNVEV (reference sequence). This CDR3 has 12 residues. Trimming at V came to 5 bases and at J to 4 bases, leaving 1 base not matched to a gene. CDR3 protein: CASSRDSTEAFF. Here the CDR3 DNA reads TGTGCCAGCAGTCGGGACAGCACTGAAGCTTTCTTT.

The chain links TRBV6-1 to TRBJ1-1; maybe TRBD1 (6 bases). Trimming removed 5 bases at V and 1 base at J, with 11 bases between. Germline CDR1 and CDR2: MNHNS and SASEGT. The CDR3 loop spans 14 amino acids. The CDR3 DNA reads as TGTGCCAGCAGTATACAGGGAGAGAACACTGAAGCTTTCTTT. Protein sequence: CASSIQGENTEAFF.

V and J are TRBV6-6 and TRBJ2-7, with D possibly TRBD1 on 6 matching bases. The germline gives CDR1 MNHNY, CDR2 SVGAGI (reference sequence). V was trimmed by 2 bases and J by 5 bases, leaving 13 bases between them. The CDR3 contains 14 residues. In DNA form, the CDR3 reads TGTGCCAGCAGTTACACCAGGGGTGGCGACGAGCAGTACTTC. This sequence encodes CASSYTRGGDEQYF.

The chain is built from TRBV5-1 and TRBJ2-7; D ambiguous. Germline lookup yields CDR1 SGHRS and CDR2 YFSETQ. Trimming shortened V by 1 base and J by 6 bases, and 8 bases separated the two germline ends. There are 12 residues in the CDR3. CDR3 in DNA: TGCGCCAGCAGCTTGCAGAACCGCGAGCAGTACTTC. Amino acids: CASSLQNREQYF.

The chain recombines TRBV28 with TRBJ1-2, with a weak D call TRBD1 (5 bases). The CDR3 covers 13 residues. The germline CDR1 and CDR2 sequences are MDHEN and SYDVKM. V lost 6 bases, J lost 4 bases, and 12 bases lay in between. The CDR3 coding sequence is TGTGCCAGCAGGCAAGGGGCTGCCTATGGCTACACCTTC. Its translation: CASRQGAAYGYTF.

The V and J genes are TRBV28 and TRBJ2-3; no clear D. CDR1 and CDR2 from the germline V gene are MDHEN and SYDVKM. The CDR3 loop spans 12 amino acids. The germline V and J ends were trimmed by 4 bases and 6 bases, with 8 bases remaining between them. Here the CDR3 DNA reads TGTGCCAGCAGTTCCCAGTACGATACGCAGTATTTT. This sequence encodes CASSSQYDTQYF.

The CDR3 nucleotides read TGCGCCGTCAGGGTCTACGAGCAGTACTTC. It translates to CAVRVYEQYF. The chain is built from TRBV5-1 and TRBJ2-5, with a weak D call TRBD1 (5 bases). The J call may be in error: the DNA end matches TRBJ2-7 better. This CDR3 is 10 amino acids long. Germline CDR1 SGHRS, CDR2 YFSETQ.

The chain is built from TRBV2 and TRBJ1-2, with D maybe TRBD1 (6 bases). Trimming cost V 8 bases and J 8 bases, with 12 bases left between them. Germline V gene sequence: CDR1 SNHLY, CDR2 FYNNEI. The CDR3 has 11 residues. The chain's CDR3 is CASFYRDGYTF. The CDR3 nucleotides are TGTGCCAGCTTCTACAGGGACGGCTACACCTTC.